This T cell receptor (beta chain) was observed in a study of blood T cell repertoires in COVID-19. Study-level information: The United States, Italy and Spain supplied acute and convalescent COVID-19 samples. In each case, the material was cDNA or gDNA derived from T cells, B-cell-depleted T cells, or PBMCs.

Among Cohort 3 donors, those recovered had two negative PCRs, clearance, or symptom resolution. Trimming at V came to 3 bases and at J to 4 bases, leaving 5 bases not matched to a gene. The CDR3 contains 14 residues. Germline loops: CDR1 MDHEN, CDR2 SYDVKM. Clones were read by immunoSEQ multiplex PCR, and TCRdb kept only the in-frame ones, dropping some. The data contain 150,000 to 200,000 clones, around 73% of them singletons. The sequence was collected from a woman between 50 and 59 years old who had recovered from COVID-19. The sample consisted of PBMCs or T cells enriched from blood (not recorded which). This chain uses TRBV28 with TRBJ1-2, with TRBD1 matching 7 bases. CDR3 nucleotide sequence: TGTGCCAGCAGTTTCGGACAGGCAGGCTATGGCTACACCTTC. Its translation is CASSFGQAGYGYTF.